Shown below are 16 T cell receptor beta chains from a single sample sequenced in a study of cytomegalovirus exposure and HLA in healthy donors. Amplification used 60 Vbeta primers and 13 Jbeta primers. Sequencing was performed with immunoSEQ multiplex PCR; in TCRdb, only in-frame clones are kept and a portion is missing. The data contain tens of thousands of clones, roughly 70% of them singletons. The specimen was PBMCs. The receptors stem from a middle-aged man in good health and CMV-seropositive.

J is TRBJ1-1 and V is TRBV6-5; D is ambiguous. V dropped 4 bases and J dropped 1 base, with 10 bases sitting between them. Germline V gene lookup returns CDR1 MNHEY and CDR2 SVGAGI. There are 14 residues in the CDR3. CDR3 amino acids: CASSLGNQNTEAFF. DNA for the CDR3: TGTGCCAGCAGTTTGGGCAATCAGAACACTGAAGCTTTCTTT.

This chain links TRBV5-8 with TRBJ1-1, with D possibly matching TRBD1 (5 bases). V was clipped by 3 bases and J by 3 bases, with 18 bases between them. From germline, CDR1 is SGHTS and CDR2 YDEGEE. The length of the CDR3 is 16 residues. The chain's CDR3 is CASSYYFRGGDTEAFF. Here the CDR3 DNA reads TGTGCCAGCAGCTATTATTTTAGGGGTGGAGACACTGAAGCTTTCTTT.

This clone was detected a few times. V gene TRBV7-3 combines with J gene TRBJ2-2; 8 bases are a match to TRBD1. Germline loops: CDR1 SGHTA, CDR2 FQGTGA. The CDR3 length is 16 residues. The ends lost 4 bases at V and 3 bases at J; junction bases unmatched: 7. This CDR3 is CASSSYRGWDTGELFF. Written as DNA, the CDR3 is TGTGCCAGCAGCTCCTACAGGGGGTGGGACACCGGGGAGCTGTTTTTT.

This chain connects TRBV4-1 to TRBJ2-7, with 10 bases identical to TRBD1. Germline V lookup: CDR1 MGHRA, CDR2 YSYEKL. CDR3 length: 16 amino acids. J lost 1 base, V lost 2 bases, and 5 bases had no gene match. In DNA form, the CDR3 reads TGCGCCAGCAGCCAACTATGGGGACAGGGGTCCTACGAGCAGTACTTC. It is translated as CASSQLWGQGSYEQYF.

This chain joins TRBV29-1 and TRBJ2-2, with TRBD1 matching 8 bases. Germline CDR1 is SQVTM and CDR2 is ANQGSEA. CDR3 length equals 14 residues. The V segment lost 5 bases and the J segment 4 bases; nucleotides outside the gene matches: 6. The CDR3 sequence is CSVQRDRSTGELFF. The CDR3 bases are TGCAGCGTTCAGAGGGACAGGTCCACCGGGGAGCTGTTTTTT.

The chain links TRBV5-1 to TRBJ2-2; TRBD1 might be the D (6 bases). The germline V gene encodes CDR1 SGHRS and CDR2 YFSETQ. The CDR3 runs 17 residues. V gave up 0 bases and J gave up 5 bases, with 17 bases separating them. The CDR3 sequence is CASSLAGWGRWTGELFF. The CDR3 nucleotides read TGCGCCAGCAGCTTGGCCGGTTGGGGGCGATGGACCGGGGAGCTGTTTTTT.

The rearrangement links TRBV7-3 to TRBJ2-1; maybe TRBD1 (6 bases). Looked up from germline, CDR1 is SGHTA and CDR2 is FQGTGA. CDR3 length: 15 amino acids. V dropped 3 bases and J dropped 0 bases, with 9 bases sitting between them. CDR3 loop: CASSFNRASYNEQFF. CDR3 DNA: TGTGCCAGCAGCTTTAACAGGGCCTCCTACAATGAGCAGTTCTTC.

CDR3 in amino acids: CASSESPGVTGELFF. The CDR3, as DNA: TGCGCCAGCAGTGAGTCGCCGGGAGTTACCGGGGAGCTGTTTTTT. The rearrangement uses TRBV10-2 and TRBJ2-2, with D perhaps TRBD2 (6 bases). V lost 0 bases and J lost 5, with 10 bases in between. Germline CDR1 is WSHSY and CDR2 is SAAADI. This CDR3 is 15 amino acids long.

The chain is built from TRBV28 and TRBJ1-2, with D tentatively TRBD1 (5 bases). Per germline, CDR1 MDHEN and CDR2 SYDVKM. The germline V and J ends were trimmed by 2 bases and 3 bases, with 10 bases remaining between them. The CDR3 runs to 14 residues. DNA for the CDR3: TGTGCCAGCAGTTTAGACAGAAACCACTATGGCTACACCTTC. The encoded protein is CASSLDRNHYGYTF.

CDR3 amino acids: CASRIRQGANTEAFF. CDR3 coding DNA: TGTGCCAGCAGAATTAGACAGGGGGCCAACACTGAAGCTTTCTTT. This chain uses TRBV6-6 with TRBJ1-1; 10 bases fit TRBD1. Germline loops: CDR1 MNHNY, CDR2 SVGAGI (reference sequence). CDR3 length equals 15 residues. V trimming: 6 bases; J trimming: 2 bases; junction bases outside the gene matches: 6.

The rearrangement uses TRBV11-2 and TRBJ1-1; 8 positions match TRBD1. The length of the CDR3 is 14 residues. Germline values: CDR1 SGHAT, CDR2 FQNNGV. Trimming removed 2 bases from V and 7 bases from J; junction bases left unmatched: 6. CDR3 amino acids: CASSLRDRGGEAFF. In DNA, the CDR3 is TGTGCCAGCAGCTTACGAGACAGGGGAGGTGAAGCTTTCTTT.

This clone was observed a single time. V gene TRBV28 combines with J gene TRBJ1-2, with 7 bases fitting TRBD1. J gave up 4 bases and V 8 bases, and 13 bases lay outside the gene matches. This CDR3 comprises 15 residues. Germline loops: CDR1 MDHEN, CDR2 SYDVKM. The CDR3 sequence is CASVEQGSSSYGYTF. The CDR3 bases are TGTGCCAGCGTCGAACAGGGGTCGAGCTCCTATGGCTACACCTTC.

The J gene is TRBJ1-2, the V gene TRBV6-5, with 11 bases aligning to TRBD1. The J segment lost 1 base and the V segment lost 10 bases, leaving 5 bases of the junction unmatched. The CDR3 length is 14 residues. Germline V gives CDR1 MNHEY, CDR2 SVGAGI. CDR3 bases: TGTGCCACTACCGGGACAGGGGGTAACTATGGCTACACCTTC. Protein product: CATTGTGGNYGYTF.

V usage is TRBV9 and J usage is TRBJ2-7; 7 nucleotides line up with TRBD1. The CDR3 is made up of 14 amino acids. V lost 3 bases and J lost 0; bases outside the gene matches: 3. Looked up from germline, CDR1 is SGDLS and CDR2 is YYNGEE. The CDR3 sequence is CASSGRDSSYEQYF. DNA of the CDR3: TGTGCCAGCAGCGGCCGGGACAGCTCCTACGAGCAGTACTTC.

The chain employs TRBV10-1 and TRBJ1-4; D not certain. There are 15 residues in the CDR3. V was trimmed by 2 bases and J by 0 bases, leaving 7 bases between them. Germline assignment: CDR1 WNHNN and CDR2 SYGVQD (reference sequence). The CDR3: CASSEVQSTNEKLFF. CDR3 DNA sequence: TGCGCCAGCAGTGAGGTACAGTCAACTAATGAAAAACTGTTTTTT.

This sequence joins TRBV7-9 and TRBJ1-6; D may be TRBD1 (6 bases). The V gene lost 5 bases and the J gene lost 5 bases, with 13 bases spanning the gap. Germline V gene data show CDR1 as SEHNR and CDR2 as FQNEAQ (reference sequence). The CDR3 has 15 residues. This chain's CDR3 is CASSPRTENNSPLHF. As DNA, the CDR3 is TGTGCCAGCAGCCCCCGGACAGAGAATAATTCACCCCTCCACTTT. Combining the CDR3 with reference TRBV7-9 and TRBJ1-6 gives the whole variable domain DTGVSQNPRHKITKRGQNVTFRCDPISEHNRLYWYRQTLGQGPEFLTYFQNEAQLEKSRLLSDRFSAERPKGSFSTLEIQRTEQGDSAMYLCASSPRTENNSPLHFGNGTRLTVT.